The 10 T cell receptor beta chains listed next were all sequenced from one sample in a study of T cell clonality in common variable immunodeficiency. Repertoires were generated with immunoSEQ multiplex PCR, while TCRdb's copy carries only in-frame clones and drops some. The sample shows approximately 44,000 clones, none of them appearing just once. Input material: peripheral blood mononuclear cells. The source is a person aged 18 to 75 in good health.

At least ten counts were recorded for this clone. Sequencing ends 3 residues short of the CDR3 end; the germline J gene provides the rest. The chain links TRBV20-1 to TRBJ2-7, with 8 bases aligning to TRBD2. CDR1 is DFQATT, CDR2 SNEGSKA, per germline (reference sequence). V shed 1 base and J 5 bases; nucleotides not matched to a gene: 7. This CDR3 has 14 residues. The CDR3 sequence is CSARGSGRKNEQYF. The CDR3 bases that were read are TGCAGTGCTAGAGGGAGCGGGAGAAAAAACGAG.

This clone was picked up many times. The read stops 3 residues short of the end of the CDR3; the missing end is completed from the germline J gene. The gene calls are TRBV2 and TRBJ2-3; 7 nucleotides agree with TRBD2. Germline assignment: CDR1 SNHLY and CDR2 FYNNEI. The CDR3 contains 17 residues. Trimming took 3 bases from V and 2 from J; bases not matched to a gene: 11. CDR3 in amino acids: CASSEGPSGVFTDTQYF. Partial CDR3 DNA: TGTGCCAGCAGTGAGGGACCTAGCGGCGTTTTCACAGATACG. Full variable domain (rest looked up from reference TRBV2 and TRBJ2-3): EPEVTQTPSHQVTQMGQEVILRCVPISNHLYFYWYRQILGQKVEFLVSFYNNEISEKSEIFDDQFSVERPDGSNFTLKIRSTKLEDSAMYFCASSEGPSGVFTDTQYFGPGTRLTVL.

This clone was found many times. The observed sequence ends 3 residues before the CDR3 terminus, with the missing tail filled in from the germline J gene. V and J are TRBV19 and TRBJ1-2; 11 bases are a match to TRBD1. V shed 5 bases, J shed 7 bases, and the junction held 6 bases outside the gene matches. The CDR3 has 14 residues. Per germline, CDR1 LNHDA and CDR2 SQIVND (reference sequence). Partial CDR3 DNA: TGTGCCAGTAGTTCTTCCGGGACAGGGGGTGGC. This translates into CASSSSGTGGG. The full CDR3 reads CASSSSGTGGGYTF.

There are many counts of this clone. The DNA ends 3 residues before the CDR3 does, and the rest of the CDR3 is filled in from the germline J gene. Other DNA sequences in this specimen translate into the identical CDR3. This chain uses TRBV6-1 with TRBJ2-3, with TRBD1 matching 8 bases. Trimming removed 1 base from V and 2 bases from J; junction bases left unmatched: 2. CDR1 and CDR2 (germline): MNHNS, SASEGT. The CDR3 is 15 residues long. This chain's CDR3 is CASSEGTGHTDTQYF. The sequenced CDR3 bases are TGTGCCAGCAGTGAAGGGACAGGGCACACAGATACG.

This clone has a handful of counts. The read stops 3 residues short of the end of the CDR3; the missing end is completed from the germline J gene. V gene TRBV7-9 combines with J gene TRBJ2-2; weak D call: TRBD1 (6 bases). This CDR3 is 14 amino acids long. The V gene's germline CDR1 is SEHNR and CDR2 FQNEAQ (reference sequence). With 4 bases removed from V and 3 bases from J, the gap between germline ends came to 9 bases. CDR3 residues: CASSSWTDTGELFF. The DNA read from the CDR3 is TGTGCCAGCAGCTCCTGGACAGACACCGGGGAG.

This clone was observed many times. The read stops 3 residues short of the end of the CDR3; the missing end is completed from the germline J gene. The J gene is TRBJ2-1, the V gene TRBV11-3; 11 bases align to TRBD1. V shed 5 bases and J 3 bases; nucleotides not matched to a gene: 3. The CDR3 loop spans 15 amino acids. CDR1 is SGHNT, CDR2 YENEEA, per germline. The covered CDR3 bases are TGTGCCAGCAGCCCCGGGACAGGGGGCTACAATGAG. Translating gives CASSPGTGGYNE. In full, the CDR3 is CASSPGTGGYNEQFF.

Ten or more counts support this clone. The DNA read from the CDR3 is TGTGCCAGCAGCCAGTCTAGTAACCAAGAGACC. Translation: CASSQSSNQET. The entire CDR3 protein reads CASSQSSNQETQYF. The V call is TRBV7-3, the J call TRBJ2-5; no reliable D call. From the germline J gene comes the end of the CDR3, since the read stops 3 residues before it. The CDR3 has 14 residues. From germline, CDR1 is SGHTA and CDR2 FQGTGA. Trimming took 5 bases from V and 0 from J, leaving 10 bases between them.

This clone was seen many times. CDR3 loop: CAISERGHPSNQPQHF. The DNA read from the CDR3 is TGTGCCATCAGTGAGAGGGGACACCCTAGCAATCAGCCC. The rearrangement uses TRBV10-3 and TRBJ1-5; weak D call: TRBD1 (6 bases). The CDR3 goes on 3 residues after the read ends, and that part is filled in from the germline J gene. Germline V gene data show CDR1 as ENHRY and CDR2 as SYGVKD. V was shortened by 2 bases and J by 0 bases, with 11 bases between the two germline ends. This CDR3 comprises 16 residues.

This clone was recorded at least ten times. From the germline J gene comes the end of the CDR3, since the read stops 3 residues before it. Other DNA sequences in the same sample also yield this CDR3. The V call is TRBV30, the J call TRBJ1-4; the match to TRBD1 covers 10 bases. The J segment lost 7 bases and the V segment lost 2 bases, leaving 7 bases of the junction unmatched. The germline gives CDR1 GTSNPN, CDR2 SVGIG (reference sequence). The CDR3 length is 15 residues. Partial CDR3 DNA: TGTGCCTGGAGTCTTGGACAGGGGGGGGGTGAAAAA. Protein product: CAWSLGQGGGEK. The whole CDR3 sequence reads CAWSLGQGGGEKLFF. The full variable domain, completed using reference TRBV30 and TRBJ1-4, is SQTIHQWPATLVQPVGSPLSLECTVEGTSNPNLYWYRQAAGRGLQLLFYSVGIGQISSEVPQNLSASRPQDRQFILSSKKLLLSDSGFYLCAWSLGQGGGEKLFFGSGTQLSVL.

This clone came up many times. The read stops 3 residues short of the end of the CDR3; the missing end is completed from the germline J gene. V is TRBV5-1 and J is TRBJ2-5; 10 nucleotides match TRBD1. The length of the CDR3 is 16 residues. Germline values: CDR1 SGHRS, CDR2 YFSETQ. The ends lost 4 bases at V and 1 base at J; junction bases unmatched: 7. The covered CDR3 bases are TGCGCCAGCAGCCCCGGGACAGGGGCCCTCCAAGAGACC. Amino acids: CASSPGTGALQET. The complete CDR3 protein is CASSPGTGALQETQYF.